Following are 3 T cell receptor beta chains from one sample sequenced in a study of blood T cell repertoires in COVID-19. This table comes from immunoSEQ multiplex PCR, and its TCRdb copy is limited to in-frame clones, with some not included. The table has approximately 210,000 clones, roughly four fifths seen once. Sequencing input: peripheral blood. The receptors here all came from a woman aged 40 to 50 with active or convalescent COVID-19.

This clone was seen a single time. The chain combines TRBV12-5 with TRBJ1-6; D not certain. CDR3 length: 15 residues. Germline V gene lookup returns CDR1 LGHNT and CDR2 FRNRAP. Between the trimmed V and J ends, which lost 4 bases and 0 bases, there was a span of 7 bases. In nucleotides, the CDR3 is TGTGCTAGTGGTTCCGGGAGCTCCTATAATTCACCCCTCCACTTT. Translated, it gives CASGSGSSYNSPLHF.

J is TRBJ2-3 and V is TRBV24-1; the match to TRBD1 covers 11 bases. The CDR3 has 16 residues. V trimming: 0 bases; J trimming: 5 bases; junction bases outside the gene matches: 3. Germline assignment: CDR1 KGHDR and CDR2 SFDVKD. The CDR3 DNA follows: TGTGCCACCAGTGATTTGGGACAGGGGGCAATAGATACGCAGTATTTT. It yields the protein CATSDLGQGAIDTQYF.

The chain carries TRBV5-1 and TRBJ1-1, with unresolved D. Trimming left V 6 bases short and J 1 base short, with 16 bases between. This CDR3 has 15 residues. The germline V gene encodes CDR1 SGHRS and CDR2 YFSETQ. Here the CDR3 DNA reads TGCGCCAGCACCGTCGTGCCCGAGGGGAACACTGAAGCTTTCTTT. The encoded protein is CASTVVPEGNTEAFF.